Presented here are 23 T cell receptor beta chains from one specimen sequenced in a study of T-cell memory formation after mild COVID-19. In TCRdb, the 5' RACE reads were re-called with MiXCR into one record per CDR3 protein. Of about 430,000 distinct CDR3 sequences in the sample, roughly 18% are singletons; the top ten hold about a fifth. The specimen was PBMCs or a T cell subset sorted from them (not recorded which). The receptors were sampled from a man between 18 and 35 years old who had mild COVID-19 (a few samples of this study predate the infection). Cell type and time point are not known.

The V and J genes are TRBV20-1 and TRBJ1-1; D is unresolved. Germline CDR1 DFQATT, CDR2 SNEGSKA (reference sequence). Trimming left V 7 bases short and J 7 bases short, with 19 bases between. This CDR3 contains 13 residues. The CDR3 sequence is CSVSSVMLLEAFF. CDR3 DNA: TGCAGTGTATCTTCCGTAATGTTACTTGAAGCTTTCTTT.

On this clonotype: Possible read error: a much larger clone is one base away. The chain's CDR3 is CASSLTLQETQYF. The CDR3 region has the DNA TGTGCCAGCAGCTTGACACTCCAAGAGACCCAGTACTTC. The gene calls are TRBV7-6 and TRBJ2-5; D remains ambiguous. CDR3 length equals 13 residues. V lost 3 bases, J lost 1 base, and 6 bases lay in between. Per germline, CDR1 SGHVS and CDR2 FNYEAQ.

This clonotype showed up just a few times. The rearrangement uses TRBV4-2 and TRBJ2-3; D is unresolved. The V and J ends lost 1 base and 0 bases respectively, with 5 bases between them. The CDR3 has 14 amino acids. Germline V gene sequence: CDR1 LGHNA, CDR2 YNFKEQ. CDR3 DNA: TGTGCCAGCAGCCAAGGGGAAAGCACAGATACGCAGTATTTT. It translates to CASSQGESTDTQYF.

The chain carries TRBV7-2 and TRBJ2-1; the D gene is possibly TRBD2 (5 bases). The CDR3 contains 11 residues. Trimming pared 5 bases from V and 13 bases from J, leaving 12 bases between. Germline loops: CDR1 SGHTA, CDR2 FQGNSA. This chain's CDR3 is CASSPRDPQFF. The CDR3 DNA reads as TGTGCCAGCAGCCCCCGGGATCCCCAGTTCTTC.

V and J are TRBV5-1 and TRBJ1-6; D not certain. There are 17 residues in the CDR3. V was cut by 1 base and J by 5 bases, with 16 bases left in between. The germline gives CDR1 SGHRS, CDR2 YFSETQ. CDR3 residues: CASSLRMTGIDNSPLHF. In DNA, the CDR3 is TGCGCCAGCAGCTTGAGGATGACGGGCATTGATAATTCACCCCTCCACTTT.

This clonotype has more than one count but fewer than ten. The rearrangement uses TRBV14 and TRBJ1-2, with 7 bases that match TRBD1. Looked up from germline, CDR1 is SGHDN and CDR2 is FVKESK. V trimming: 4 bases; J trimming: 5 bases; junction bases outside the gene matches: 7. There are 14 residues in the CDR3. The CDR3 DNA sequence: TGTGCCAGCAGCCCGCCGGGACAGAAATATGGCTACACCTTC. Translation: CASSPPGQKYGYTF.

This sequence joins TRBV7-9 and TRBJ2-5; possibly TRBD2 for D (6 bases). V was clipped by 4 bases and J by 14 bases, with 23 bases between them. Germline CDR1 reads SEHNR; CDR2 reads FQNEAQ (reference sequence). The length of the CDR3 is 14 residues. CDR3 sequence (DNA): TGTGCCAGCAGCTCCCAATCGACATGGGGGGTTCCCTACTTC. This translates into CASSSQSTWGVPYF.

This clonotype has just a few counts. V usage is TRBV19 and J usage is TRBJ2-6; D perhaps matches TRBD1 (6 bases). V lost 7 bases and J 0 bases, leaving 10 bases between the germline ends. The CDR3 consists of 15 residues. In germline, CDR1 is LNHDA, CDR2 SQIVND (reference sequence). CDR3 protein: CASTLGGSGANVLTF. As DNA, the CDR3 is TGTGCCAGTACGTTAGGGGGCTCTGGGGCCAACGTCCTGACTTTC.

This clonotype was picked up a small number of times. The CDR3 bases are TGCAGTGCTACCAGGGGGGGTGCAACTAATGAAAAACTGTTTTTT. Its protein is CSATRGGATNEKLFF. The rearrangement joins TRBV20-1 to TRBJ1-4; 7 nucleotides match TRBD1. The ends lost 4 bases at V and 0 bases at J; junction bases unmatched: 5. Germline V gives CDR1 DFQATT, CDR2 SNEGSKA (reference sequence). CDR3 length equals 15 residues.

This clonotype occurred a few times. The chain carries TRBV25-1 and TRBJ2-1; 8 bases are a match to TRBD2. The CDR3 consists of 15 residues. Trimming took 7 bases from V and 3 from J; bases not matched to a gene: 8. The V gene's germline CDR1 is MGHDK and CDR2 SYGVNS. In nucleotides, the CDR3 is TGTGCCAGCACCTCCGGGACTAGTGACTACAATGAGCAGTTCTTC. Amino acids: CASTSGTSDYNEQFF.

This clonotype was recorded many times. The chain couples TRBV12-3 or TRBV12-4 to TRBJ1-1; no clear D gene. The CDR3 sequence is 11 residues long. The V and J ends lost 0 bases and 8 bases respectively, with 4 bases between them. The CDR3 sequence is CASSLAGEAFF. In DNA, the CDR3 is TGTGCCAGCAGTTTAGCGGGGGAAGCTTTCTTT.

The chain employs TRBV11-3 and TRBJ2-7, with D perhaps TRBD1 (5 bases). V was trimmed by 4 bases and J by 5 bases, leaving 15 bases between them. This CDR3 has 14 residues. Germline CDR1 reads SGHNT; CDR2 reads YENEEA. CDR3 amino acids: CASSSADSTHEQYV. The DNA for the CDR3 is TGTGCCAGCAGCTCGGCCGACAGTACCCACGAGCAGTACGTC.

This clonotype was observed a few times. The chain carries TRBV23-1 and TRBJ2-5, with TRBD1 matching over 8 bases. TRBV23-1 falls under the ORF class, with uncertain function. J lost 4 bases, V lost 2 bases, and 6 bases had no gene match. This CDR3 contains 15 residues. As DNA, the CDR3 is TGCGCCAGCAGTCAACAGGGGGCTTCCCCAGAGACCCAGTACTTC. This sequence encodes CASSQQGASPETQYF.

V is TRBV18 and J is TRBJ1-6; 8 nucleotides agree with TRBD1. Unmatched junction bases numbered 4, after V lost 3 bases and J lost 6 bases. This CDR3 contains 15 residues. Germline lookup yields CDR1 KGHSH and CDR2 LQKENI. The CDR3 bases are TGTGCCAGCTCACCTCAGGGGGCGAGTAATTCACCCCTCCACTTT. This encodes CASSPQGASNSPLHF. The variable domain in full, completed from reference TRBV18 and TRBJ1-6, reads NAGVMQNPRHLVRRRGQEARLRCSPMKGHSHVYWYRQLPEEGLKFMVYLQKENIIDESGMPKERFSAEFPKEGPSILRIQQVVRGDSAAYFCASSPQGASNSPLHFGNGTRLTVT.

This clonotype was observed a few times. The chain has TRBV24-1 and TRBJ1-4, with D unclear. V was pared by 5 bases and J by 4 bases, with 13 bases between. CDR3 size: 15 residues. Germline V gene data show CDR1 as KGHDR and CDR2 as SFDVKD. The CDR3 reads CATSGSGGGNEKLFF. The CDR3 DNA is TGTGCCACCAGTGGGTCAGGAGGAGGTAATGAAAAACTGTTTTTT.

A few counts support this clonotype. The rearrangement joins TRBV6-6 to TRBJ2-7, with 7 bases aligning to TRBD2. CDR3 size: 12 residues. CDR1 is MNHNY, CDR2 SVGAGI, per germline (reference sequence). V dropped 7 bases and J dropped 5; count of bases not matched to a gene: 5. The CDR3 bases are TGTGCCAGCATGTCGGCGGGGGACGAGCAGTACGTC. Translated, it gives CASMSAGDEQYV.

The chain is built from TRBV7-9 and TRBJ1-4; a possible D gene is TRBD1 (6 bases). CDR1 SEHNR and CDR2 FQNEAQ come from the germline V gene (reference sequence). The CDR3 loop spans 13 amino acids. Trimming cost V 8 bases and J 12 bases, with 19 bases left between them. CDR3 region: CASSRSSGAELFF. In DNA form, the CDR3 reads TGTGCCAGCTCCCGAAGCTCGGGGGCGGAACTGTTTTTT.

This clonotype was counted ten times or more. The chain links TRBV9 to TRBJ2-5, with D unclear. The CDR3 covers 12 residues. Germline assignment: CDR1 SGDLS and CDR2 YYNGEE. V gave up 2 bases and J gave up 4 bases, with 6 bases separating them. In DNA form, the CDR3 reads TGTGCCAGCAGCGTTGGTGGAGAGACCCAGTACTTC. Protein: CASSVGGETQYF.

This clonotype was recorded a few times. The J gene is TRBJ1-3, the V gene TRBV18; no clear D gene. Germline CDR1 reads KGHSH; CDR2 reads LQKENI. This CDR3 is 13 amino acids long. V was shortened by 3 bases and J by 0 bases, with 3 bases between the two germline ends. The CDR3 DNA sequence: TGTGCCAGCTCACCGGTCTCTGGAAACACCATATATTTT. Translating it yields CASSPVSGNTIYF.

This clonotype was recorded many times. The chain has TRBV2 and TRBJ1-4; TRBD1 is a possible D gene (5 bases). This CDR3 is 14 amino acids long. The germline gives CDR1 SNHLY, CDR2 FYNNEI. Trimming shortened V by 8 bases and J by 7 bases, and 17 bases separated the two germline ends. CDR3 in amino acids: CASGAGRYGEKLFF. In DNA, the CDR3 is TGTGCCAGCGGGGCAGGGAGATATGGTGAAAAACTGTTTTTT. The whole variable domain, filled in from reference TRBV2 and TRBJ1-4, reads EPEVTQTPSHQVTQMGQEVILRCVPISNHLYFYWYRQILGQKVEFLVSFYNNEISEKSEIFDDQFSVERPDGSNFTLKIRSTKLEDSAMYFCASGAGRYGEKLFFGSGTQLSVL.

The sample holds a few counts of this clonotype. The CDR3 region has the DNA TGTGCCAGCAGCTTACAGGGGAAATATGGCTACACCTTC. Its protein is CASSLQGKYGYTF. The chain recombines TRBV7-2 with TRBJ1-2; D is perhaps TRBD1 (6 bases). The V gene lost 2 bases and the J gene lost 5 bases, with 9 bases spanning the gap. The CDR3 totals 13 residues. The germline gives CDR1 SGHTA, CDR2 FQGNSA.

This clonotype was counted many times. This chain connects TRBV29-1 to TRBJ2-3, with D hard to call. Germline CDR1 is SQVTM and CDR2 is ANQGSEA. The CDR3 extends over 13 amino acids. The V and J ends lost 0 bases and 9 bases respectively, with 13 bases between them. For the CDR3, the DNA is TGCAGCGTTGAAGAGCCAGGACCAGCAACGCAGTATTTT. Its translation is CSVEEPGPATQYF.

V is TRBV29-1 and J is TRBJ2-5; D gene uncertain. The CDR3 consists of 13 residues. Germline values: CDR1 SQVTM, CDR2 ANQGSEA. Trimming removed 4 bases from V and 5 bases from J, with 14 bases in between. The CDR3 spells CSVVPFALETQYF. The CDR3 region has the DNA TGCAGCGTTGTCCCGTTTGCGTTGGAGACCCAGTACTTC.